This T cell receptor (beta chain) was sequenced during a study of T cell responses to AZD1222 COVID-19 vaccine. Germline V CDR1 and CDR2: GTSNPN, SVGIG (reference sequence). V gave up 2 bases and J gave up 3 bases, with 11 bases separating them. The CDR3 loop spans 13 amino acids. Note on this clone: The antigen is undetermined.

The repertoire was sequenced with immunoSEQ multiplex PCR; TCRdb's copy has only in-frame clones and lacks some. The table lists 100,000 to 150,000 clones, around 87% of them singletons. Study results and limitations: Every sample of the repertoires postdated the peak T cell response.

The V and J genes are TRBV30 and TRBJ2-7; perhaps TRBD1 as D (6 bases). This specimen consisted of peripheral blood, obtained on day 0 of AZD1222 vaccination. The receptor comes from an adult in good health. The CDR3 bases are TGTGCCTGGAGTATGGGGGACATCTACGAGCAGTACTTC. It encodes CAWSMGDIYEQYF.